The next 20 T cell receptor beta chains were all read from a single sample in a study of identical twins' blood T cells. Via MiXCR, TCRdb re-called the 5' RACE reads, giving one row per CDR3 protein. This table has roughly 380,000 distinct CDR3 sequences, over 25% appearing once. The specimen was PBMCs. Source of these receptors: a woman between 18 and 49 years old in good health.

V usage is TRBV6-5 and J usage is TRBJ2-1; unclear D gene. Per germline, CDR1 MNHEY and CDR2 SVGAGI. Trimming stripped 6 bases from V and 7 bases from J, with 19 bases between. The CDR3 extends over 15 amino acids. CDR3 amino acids: CASSKDGIRLNEQFF. In nucleotides, the CDR3 is TGTGCCAGCAGCAAGGACGGTATACGTTTGAATGAGCAGTTCTTC.

This clonotype was recorded at least ten times. The chain carries TRBV20-1 and TRBJ2-3, with D tentatively TRBD1 (6 bases). The V gene's germline CDR1 is DFQATT and CDR2 SNEGSKA (reference sequence). The CDR3 totals 13 residues. V was trimmed by 3 bases and J by 6 bases, leaving 13 bases between them. The CDR3 region is CSASPWGLDTQYF. CDR3 sequence (DNA): TGCAGTGCTAGTCCCTGGGGGCTTGATACGCAGTATTTT.

V gene TRBV11-2 combines with J gene TRBJ1-1; possible D gene TRBD1, 6 bases. Trimming took 5 bases from V and 5 from J, leaving 18 bases between them. The CDR3 runs 15 residues. CDR1 is SGHAT and CDR2 is FQNNGV in the germline V gene. For the CDR3, the DNA is TGTGCCAGCAGCCCGTCAAGGGGGGGAGAGACTGAAGCTTTCTTT. As protein: CASSPSRGGETEAFF.

The gene calls are TRBV20-1 and TRBJ1-2; D unresolved. The CDR3 extends over 12 amino acids. In germline, CDR1 is DFQATT, CDR2 SNEGSKA (reference sequence). V lost 2 bases to trimming and J lost 3 bases, with 7 bases between them. The CDR3 reads CSARREDYGYTF. The CDR3 DNA reads as TGCAGTGCTAGACGGGAAGACTATGGCTACACCTTC.

V gene TRBV30 combines with J gene TRBJ1-1; tentative D call: TRBD1 (5 bases). The CDR3 is 12 residues long. Between the trimmed V and J ends, which lost 3 bases and 7 bases, there was a span of 12 bases. The germline gives CDR1 GTSNPN, CDR2 SVGIG (reference sequence). The CDR3 DNA reads as TGTGCCTGGAGGGTGACAGCTTTTGAAGCTTTCTTT. This gives the protein CAWRVTAFEAFF.

This clonotype was seen a handful of times. The rearrangement links TRBV11-2 to TRBJ1-2; D gene unclear. Deletions cut 5 bases from V and 1 base from J, with 8 bases between. The CDR3 contains 13 residues. Germline assignment: CDR1 SGHAT and CDR2 FQNNGV. The CDR3 DNA reads as TGTGCCAGCAGCGCCGCCCTTAACTATGGCTACACCTTC. Translation gives CASSAALNYGYTF. Full variable domain (outside the CDR3, taken from reference TRBV11-2 and TRBJ1-2): EAGVAQSPRYKIIEKRQSVAFWCNPISGHATLYWYQQILGQGPKLLIQFQNNGVVDDSQLPKDRFSAERLKGVDSTLKIQPAKLEDSAVYLCASSAALNYGYTFGSGTRLTVV.

This clonotype was seen many times. The J gene is TRBJ1-1, the V gene TRBV20-1, with D hard to call. Germline CDR1 and CDR2: DFQATT and SNEGSKA (reference sequence). Between the trimmed V and J ends, which lost 0 bases and 1 base, there was a span of 9 bases. The CDR3 runs 14 residues. CDR3 nucleotides: TGCAGTGCTAGAGATCGGAGAAAGAACACTGAAGCTTTCTTT. This sequence encodes CSARDRRKNTEAFF.

This clonotype was recorded a few times. The J gene is TRBJ1-1, the V gene TRBV5-1; 9 bases are shared with TRBD1. Germline V gene sequence: CDR1 SGHRS, CDR2 YFSETQ. The trim removed 4 bases at V and 0 bases at J, leaving 13 bases unmatched. The CDR3 length is 18 residues. As DNA, the CDR3 is TGCGCCAGCAGCGCAGGGACAGGGCCGAGGTATCTGAACACTGAAGCTTTCTTT. Translation: CASSAGTGPRYLNTEAFF.

This clonotype occurred many times. The chain employs TRBV29-1 and TRBJ2-1; D unresolved. The CDR3 length is 10 residues. Germline lookup yields CDR1 SQVTM and CDR2 ANQGSEA. V was shortened by 7 bases and J by 7 bases, with 8 bases between the two germline ends. CDR3 in DNA: TGCAGCGCTAGTTGGAATGAGCAGTTCTTC. This translates into CSASWNEQFF.

The chain uses TRBV6-2 or TRBV6-3 and TRBJ1-2; the D is unclear. The V gene's germline CDR1 is MNHEY and CDR2 SVGEGT. The length of the CDR3 is 13 residues. V shed 1 base and J shed 7 bases, with 10 bases lying between them. The CDR3 loop is CASSYWGKSGYTF. The CDR3 DNA sequence: TGTGCCAGCAGTTACTGGGGAAAGAGTGGCTACACCTTC.

This clonotype was detected once. A read error may account for a junction end that differs from germline. V usage is TRBV20-1 and J usage is TRBJ1-3; no firm D call. CDR3 size: 16 residues. The germline CDR1 and CDR2 sequences are DFQATT and SNEGSKA (reference sequence). CDR3 in amino acids: CSARDLFGRDGNTTYF. CDR3 bases: TGCAGTGCTAGAGATCTCTTTGGGAGAGATGGAAACACCACATATTTT.

A few counts support this clonotype. V is TRBV9 and J is TRBJ1-2, with 7 bases identical to TRBD1. The CDR3 covers 14 residues. CDR1 SGDLS and CDR2 YYNGEE come from the germline V gene. The junction had 7 bases not matched to a gene; V was cut back by 4 bases and J by 4 bases. CDR3 amino acids: CASSTGQSIYGYTF. The CDR3 nucleotides are TGTGCCAGCAGCACGGGACAGTCTATCTATGGCTACACCTTC. The variable domain in full, completed from reference TRBV9 and TRBJ1-2, reads DSGVTQTPKHLITATGQRVTLRCSPRSGDLSVYWYQQSLDQGLQFLIQYYNGEERAKGNILERFSAQQFPDLHSELNLSSLELGDSALYFCASSTGQSIYGYTFGSGTRLTVV.

A note on this clonotype: A much larger clone differs from this one at a single base, so this may be a read error. This sequence joins TRBV29-1 and TRBJ1-2; maybe TRBD1 (5 bases). From germline, CDR1 is SQVTM and CDR2 ANQGSEA. CDR3 length equals 12 residues. CDR3 in amino acids: CNVVGDGYGYTF. CDR3 coding DNA: TGCAACGTTGTCGGGGACGGATATGGCTACACCTTC.

The J gene is TRBJ2-1, the V gene TRBV11-2, with 10 positions matching TRBD2. The junction had 8 bases not matched to a gene; V was cut back by 4 bases and J by 5 bases. The germline gives CDR1 SGHAT, CDR2 FQNNGV. The CDR3 extends over 16 amino acids. The CDR3 loop is CASSYETSGEDNEQFF. In DNA form, the CDR3 reads TGTGCCAGCAGCTATGAAACTAGCGGGGAAGACAATGAGCAGTTCTTC. Full variable domain (missing parts from reference TRBV11-2 and TRBJ2-1): EAGVAQSPRYKIIEKRQSVAFWCNPISGHATLYWYQQILGQGPKLLIQFQNNGVVDDSQLPKDRFSAERLKGVDSTLKIQPAKLEDSAVYLCASSYETSGEDNEQFFGPGTRLTVL.

This clonotype was recorded at least ten times. The rearrangement links TRBV20-1 to TRBJ1-1; D gene uncertain. Trimming pared 2 bases from V and 5 bases from J, leaving 9 bases between. This CDR3 has 12 amino acids. Germline assignment: CDR1 DFQATT and CDR2 SNEGSKA (reference sequence). This CDR3 is CSARSGETEAFF. CDR3 nucleotide sequence: TGCAGTGCTAGAAGTGGGGAGACTGAAGCTTTCTTT.

This clonotype has more than one count but fewer than ten. The chain employs TRBV20-1 and TRBJ1-5, with D perhaps TRBD1 (5 bases). CDR1 is DFQATT, CDR2 SNEGSKA, per germline (reference sequence). This CDR3 spans 14 amino acids. Trimming stripped 4 bases from V and 6 bases from J, with 16 bases between. The CDR3 reads CSATGRGELQPQHF. The CDR3 nucleotides are TGCAGTGCTACTGGACGGGGGGAGCTTCAGCCCCAGCATTTT.

V usage is TRBV7-6 and J usage is TRBJ1-1, with D unclear. The CDR3 is made up of 14 amino acids. V lost 3 bases and J 2 bases, leaving 10 bases between the germline ends. CDR1 and CDR2 from the germline V gene are SGHVS and FNYEAQ. CDR3 in amino acids: CASSFQRQNTEAFF. CDR3 bases: TGTGCCAGCAGCTTTCAACGGCAAAACACTGAAGCTTTCTTT.

This clonotype was seen a few times. The genes are TRBV12-3 or TRBV12-4 and TRBJ1-6; D is possibly TRBD1 (6 bases). The CDR3 runs 14 residues. Between the trimmed V and J ends, which lost 2 bases and 7 bases, there was a span of 9 bases. The CDR3 spells CASSLRQGNSPLHF. In DNA form, the CDR3 reads TGTGCCAGCAGTTTACGGCAGGGGAATTCACCCCTCCACTTT.

In regard to this clonotype: A read error may be the cause here, since a much bigger clone is one base away. This chain uses TRBV20-1 with TRBJ2-3; the D gene is possibly TRBD2 (6 bases). The CDR3 is 16 residues long. Germline V gene data show CDR1 as DFQATT and CDR2 as SNEGSKA (reference sequence). V gave up 5 bases and J gave up 2 bases, with 20 bases separating them. The CDR3 loop is CSAVARGASVTDTQYF. As DNA, the CDR3 is TGCAGTGCTGTCGCACGCGGGGCTAGCGTCACAGATACGCAGTATTTT.

This clonotype appeared a few times. V usage is TRBV28 and J usage is TRBJ1-2; D gene uncertain. Germline CDR1 MDHEN, CDR2 SYDVKM. The length of the CDR3 is 15 residues. The V and J ends lost 1 base and 8 bases respectively, with 17 bases between them. CDR3 region: CASSLYSRALGGYTF. The CDR3 DNA reads as TGTGCCAGCAGTTTATACTCACGGGCCCTAGGAGGCTACACCTTC.